What follows is one T cell receptor beta chain and its context. Germline-derived CDR1 and CDR2 are SGHAT and FQDESV (reference sequence). V was trimmed by 1 base and J by 1 base, leaving 9 bases between them. The CDR3 is made up of 15 amino acids. TCRdb's copy holds only in-frame clones and misses some; the assay was immunoSEQ multiplex PCR. In the table there are about 60,000 clones, about nine tenths of which are singletons. The data originate from a study of T cell changes during pregnancy in multiple sclerosis. Source: peripheral blood, taken in the second trimester of pregnancy. The chain is built from TRBV11-1 and TRBJ2-3; maybe TRBD1 (5 bases). The sequence derives from a female donor in good health, enrolled as a control in a pregnancy study. The CDR3, as DNA: TGTGCCAGCAGCTTAGAAGCCAGGGGCACAGATACGCAGTATTTT. This gives the protein CASSLEARGTDTQYF.